The 21 T cell receptor beta chains in this list originate from one sample, sequenced in a study of OX40 agonist ivuxolimab in advanced cancers. Produced via immunoSEQ multiplex PCR; TCRdb's table is partial and in-frame only. Among 45,000 to 60,000 clones listed, roughly four fifths were seen once. Here the sequenced sample was CD4+ or CD8+ T cells sorted from blood, taken in a trial of the OX40 agonist ivuxolimab. The origin of the receptors is an adult with an advanced solid tumor such as melanoma, head and neck, liver or kidney cancer.

CDR3 DNA: TGTGCCAGCAGCTTAGACGGACAGGGAGGTGGCTACACCTTC. As protein: CASSLDGQGGGYTF. The V and J genes are TRBV7-9 and TRBJ1-2, with TRBD1 identical over 8 bases. CDR1 is SEHNR and CDR2 is FQNEAQ in the germline V gene (reference sequence). This CDR3 contains 14 residues. The trim removed 1 base at V and 7 bases at J, leaving 5 bases unmatched.

The genes are TRBV6-1 and TRBJ2-2, with no clear D. The CDR3 loop spans 15 amino acids. The germline V gene encodes CDR1 MNHNS and CDR2 SASEGT. Trimming took off 6 bases at V and 6 bases at J, with 17 bases between the two ends. The CDR3 spells CASRPTIFGPGELFF. In DNA, the CDR3 is TGTGCCAGCAGGCCGACAATTTTCGGACCCGGGGAGCTGTTTTTT.

The CDR3 region is CASSFHAGGPGSYEQYF. CDR3 in DNA: TGTGCCAGCAGCTTCCATGCGGGAGGGCCTGGCTCCTACGAGCAGTACTTC. The chain couples TRBV5-4 to TRBJ2-7, with 9 nucleotides matching TRBD2. Germline V CDR1 and CDR2: SGHNT, YYREEE (reference sequence). The CDR3 has 17 amino acids. The junction had 9 bases not matched to a gene; V was cut back by 2 bases and J by 0 bases.

The chain carries TRBV19 and TRBJ1-1, with 8 positions matching TRBD1. V trimming: 5 bases; J trimming: 1 base; junction bases outside the gene matches: 6. Germline V lookup: CDR1 LNHDA, CDR2 SQIVND (reference sequence). The CDR3 contains 15 residues. The CDR3 loop is CASSAQTGANTEAFF. The CDR3 DNA follows: TGTGCCAGTAGTGCACAGACAGGGGCGAACACTGAAGCTTTCTTT.

The chain combines TRBV4-2 with TRBJ2-1, with unresolved D. Germline CDR1 LGHNA, CDR2 YNFKEQ. The CDR3 runs to 15 residues. V lost 0 bases to trimming and J lost 1 base, with 7 bases between them. CDR3 nucleotides: TGTGCCAGCAGCCAAGACTCAGCGTCCTACAATGAGCAGTTCTTC. It translates to CASSQDSASYNEQFF.

This rearrangement joins TRBV28 to TRBJ1-1; D is unresolved. The V and J ends lost 5 bases and 6 bases respectively, with 10 bases between them. The CDR3 sequence is 12 residues long. Germline-derived CDR1 and CDR2 are MDHEN and SYDVKM. The CDR3 region has the DNA TGTGCCAGCAGTCTCGGGCTCGCTGAAGCTTTCTTT. Protein sequence: CASSLGLAEAFF. The whole variable domain, filled in from reference TRBV28 and TRBJ1-1, reads DVKVTQSSRYLVKRTGEKVFLECVQDMDHENMFWYRQDPGLGLRLIYFSYDVKMKEKGDIPEGYSVSREKKERFSLILESASTNQTSMYLCASSLGLAEAFFGQGTRLTVV.

This chain links TRBV11-2 with TRBJ1-1; D uncertain. Germline loops: CDR1 SGHAT, CDR2 FQNNGV. Trimming removed 5 bases from V and 4 bases from J, with 17 bases in between. The CDR3 runs 15 residues. The CDR3 nucleotides are TGTGCCAGCAGCCCACTCAACGGGGTAGCCACTGAAGCTTTCTTT. Its translation is CASSPLNGVATEAFF.

The chain couples TRBV7-9 to TRBJ1-2; perhaps TRBD1 as D (6 bases). The ends were cut back, 3 bases at V and 4 bases at J, with 9 bases in the middle. CDR1 SEHNR and CDR2 FQNEAQ come from the germline V gene (reference sequence). The CDR3 runs 13 residues. The CDR3 nucleotides are TGTGCCAGCAGCTTGGGGGCCACCTATGGCTACACCTTC. Translation gives CASSLGATYGYTF.

The V and J genes are TRBV6-7 and TRBJ2-7; 8 positions match TRBD2. TRBV6-7 is an ORF, with its function uncertain. The CDR3 contains 14 residues. J was trimmed by 3 bases and V by 5 bases; bases with no gene match: 6. The CDR3 DNA is TGTGCCAGCAGTCGAGCGGGAGCAAACTACGAGCAGTACTTC. It yields the protein CASSRAGANYEQYF.

The chain is built from TRBV12-5 and TRBJ2-1; 13 bases are shared with TRBD2. The V gene end was trimmed by 7 bases and the J gene end by 7 bases; junction bases not matched to a gene: 7. This CDR3 region has 15 residues. From germline, CDR1 is LGHNT and CDR2 FRNRAP. For the CDR3, the DNA is TGTGCTAGTGTACTAGCGGGAGGGCCTCAGAATGAGCAGTTCTTC. This sequence encodes CASVLAGGPQNEQFF. Filled out from reference TRBV12-5 and TRBJ2-1, the complete variable domain reads DARVTQTPRHKVTEMGQEVTMRCQPILGHNTVFWYRQTMMQGLELLAYFRNRAPLDDSGMPKDRFSAEMPDATLATLKIQPSEPRDSAVYFCASVLAGGPQNEQFFGPGTRLTVL.

The genes are TRBV27 and TRBJ2-1, with 8 bases fitting TRBD1. The germline V gene has CDR1 MNHEY and CDR2 SMNVEV (reference sequence). V shed 5 bases, J shed 8 bases, and the junction held 11 bases outside the gene matches. CDR3 length: 15 residues. CDR3 nucleotides: TGTGCCAGCAGTCACCAGGGGGCTACCCGTGATGAGCAGTTCTTC. Translating it yields CASSHQGATRDEQFF.

The chain employs TRBV10-1 and TRBJ2-4, with TRBD1 matching over 10 bases. The germline CDR1 and CDR2 sequences are WNHNN and SYGVQD (reference sequence). The CDR3 length is 17 residues. V lost 6 bases to trimming and J lost 5 bases; unmatched junction nucleotides: 13. CDR3 sequence reads: CASRGEPGQGRENIQYF. Written as DNA, the CDR3 is TGCGCCAGCAGGGGGGAACCGGGACAGGGGAGGGAAAACATTCAGTACTTC.

The chain employs TRBV11-2 and TRBJ1-1; TRBD1 is a possible D gene (6 bases). Trimming shortened V by 1 base and J by 1 base, and 16 bases separated the two germline ends. The V gene's germline CDR1 is SGHAT and CDR2 FQNNGV. This CDR3 spans 17 amino acids. Here the CDR3 DNA reads TGTGCCAGCAGCTTAGGTTGGGGGCCTGTCGGGAACACTGAAGCTTTCTTT. It yields the protein CASSLGWGPVGNTEAFF. Full variable domain (missing parts from reference TRBV11-2 and TRBJ1-1): EAGVAQSPRYKIIEKRQSVAFWCNPISGHATLYWYQQILGQGPKLLIQFQNNGVVDDSQLPKDRFSAERLKGVDSTLKIQPAKLEDSAVYLCASSLGWGPVGNTEAFFGQGTRLTVV.

V usage is TRBV5-1 and J usage is TRBJ2-2, with TRBD1 matching 9 bases. V was clipped by 9 bases and J by 8 bases; unmatched bases: 5. The CDR3 is 12 amino acids. Germline loops: CDR1 SGHRS, CDR2 YFSETQ. The CDR3 spells CATRTGEGELFF. CDR3 nucleotides: TGCGCCACCAGGACAGGGGAAGGGGAGCTGTTTTTT.

The J gene is TRBJ2-6, the V gene TRBV28; 8 positions match TRBD1. V shed 6 bases and J 3 bases; nucleotides not matched to a gene: 4. This CDR3 has 15 residues. CDR1 MDHEN and CDR2 SYDVKM come from the germline V gene. As DNA, the CDR3 is TGTGCCAGCAGCAGGACAGGGTTTGGGGCCAACGTCCTGACTTTC. Amino acids: CASSRTGFGANVLTF.

This clone is a singleton in its sample. The chain has TRBV18 and TRBJ2-3; a possible D gene is TRBD2 (8 bases). V lost 6 bases and J lost 0, with 13 bases in between. The CDR3 covers 15 residues. Germline CDR1 is KGHSH and CDR2 is LQKENI. The CDR3 DNA sequence: TGTGCCAGCTCCCGGGAGGGGGCGAGCACAGATACGCAGTATTTT. Translating gives CASSREGASTDTQYF.

This clone was counted once. This chain links TRBV18 with TRBJ1-2, with D unresolved. In germline, CDR1 is KGHSH, CDR2 LQKENI. The length of the CDR3 is 11 residues. V was pared by 10 bases and J by 2 bases, with 8 bases between. Here the CDR3 DNA reads TGTGCCACGAGGGAGAACTATGGCTACACCTTC. Translated: CATRENYGYTF.

The chain links TRBV2 to TRBJ2-3; 8 bases agree with TRBD2. V dropped 3 bases and J dropped 4; count of bases not matched to a gene: 6. The CDR3 is made up of 15 amino acids. Germline CDR1 SNHLY, CDR2 FYNNEI. CDR3 nucleotides: TGTGCCAGCAGTGATCCGGGAGGGCTCTCAGATACGCAGTATTTT. As protein: CASSDPGGLSDTQYF.

CDR3 sequence (DNA): TGCACCAGCAGCCCCCGACAGACCTACGAGCAGTACTTC. Protein product: CTSSPRQTYEQYF. The chain employs TRBV1 and TRBJ2-7; TRBD1, the D gene given by the table, was not confirmed from the DNA. TRBV1 is classified as a pseudogene. This CDR3 is 13 amino acids long.

The chain uses TRBV11-2 and TRBJ2-2, with 8 bases that match TRBD2. The germline V gene has CDR1 SGHAT and CDR2 FQNNGV. V shed 5 bases, J shed 7 bases, and the junction held 9 bases outside the gene matches. There are 15 residues in the CDR3. The DNA for the CDR3 is TGTGCCAGCAGCGGCCTCTGGCTAGCGGGCGGGGAGCTGTTTTTT. It specifies CASSGLWLAGGELFF.

The chain recombines TRBV29-1 with TRBJ2-5; D is perhaps TRBD1 or TRBD2 (5 bases each). The germline V gene encodes CDR1 SQVTM and CDR2 ANQGSEA. This CDR3 has 13 amino acids. V was shortened by 3 bases and J by 5 bases, with 13 bases between the two germline ends. CDR3 in DNA: TGCAGCGTTGAGGGGCGGGTCCGGGAGACCCAGTACTTC. Translated: CSVEGRVRETQYF.